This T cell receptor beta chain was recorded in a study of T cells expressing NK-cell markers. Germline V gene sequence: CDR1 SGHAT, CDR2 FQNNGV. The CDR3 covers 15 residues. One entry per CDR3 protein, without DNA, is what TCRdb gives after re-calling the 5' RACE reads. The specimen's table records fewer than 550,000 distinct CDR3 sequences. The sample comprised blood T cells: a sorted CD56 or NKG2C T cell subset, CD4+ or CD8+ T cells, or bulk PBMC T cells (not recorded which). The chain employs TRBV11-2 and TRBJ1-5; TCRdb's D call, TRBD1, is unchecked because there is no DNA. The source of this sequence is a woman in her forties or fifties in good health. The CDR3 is CASSKTAANNQPQHF. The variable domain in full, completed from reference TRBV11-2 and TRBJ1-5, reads EAGVAQSPRYKIIEKRQSVAFWCNPISGHATLYWYQQILGQGPKLLIQFQNNGVVDDSQLPKDRFSAERLKGVDSTLKIQPAKLEDSAVYLCASSKTAANNQPQHFGDGTRLSIL.